Included here is one T cell receptor beta chain sequence, with context. The antigen remains unidentified. V was pared by 6 bases and J by 1 base, with 19 bases between. This CDR3 has 16 residues. Germline-derived CDR1 and CDR2 are SGHDT and YYEEEE. These data come from a study of lymphopenia after photon versus proton radiotherapy. Study-level points and caveats: Post-nadir TCR diversity decline inversely tracked overall survival among those who died. Only patients who died were analyzed for survival; proton advantage is unproven. Proton therapy kept repertoires fairly stable, unlike photons, which gained effector/memory cells. After lymphocyte nadir, photon-treated repertoires showed oligoclonal expansion, especially CD8+ Temra.

Clones were read by immunoSEQ multiplex PCR, and TCRdb kept only the in-frame ones, dropping some. This sample has 37,000 or so clones, with around 84% found just once. Sequenced material: peripheral blood, taken from a patient treated with proton-based radiotherapy. This TCR came from a woman in her 70s with pancreatic cancer. Some clones in this sample may be carry-over from other donors' samples. This chain links TRBV5-6 with TRBJ1-1, with TRBD1 as a possible D gene (5 bases). CDR3 in amino acids: CASTPLSGLKNTEAFF. CDR3 sequence (DNA): TGTGCCAGCACCCCCCTTTCAGGGCTGAAGAACACTGAAGCTTTCTTT.